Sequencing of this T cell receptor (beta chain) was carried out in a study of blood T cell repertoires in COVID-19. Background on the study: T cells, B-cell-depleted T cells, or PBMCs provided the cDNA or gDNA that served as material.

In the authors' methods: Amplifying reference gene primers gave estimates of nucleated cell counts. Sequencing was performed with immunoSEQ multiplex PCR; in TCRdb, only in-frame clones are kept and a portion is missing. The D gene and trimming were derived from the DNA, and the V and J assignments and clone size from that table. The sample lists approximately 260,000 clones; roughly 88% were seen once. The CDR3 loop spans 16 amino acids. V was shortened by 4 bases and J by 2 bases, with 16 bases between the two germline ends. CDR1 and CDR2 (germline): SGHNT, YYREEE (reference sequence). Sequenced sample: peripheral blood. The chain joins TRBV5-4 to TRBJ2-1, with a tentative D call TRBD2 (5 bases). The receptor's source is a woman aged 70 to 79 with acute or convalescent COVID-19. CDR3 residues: CASSVKRSSPYNEQFF. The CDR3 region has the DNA TGTGCCAGCAGCGTCAAGCGGAGCTCGCCCTACAATGAGCAGTTCTTC.